The clone carrying this T cell receptor (beta chain) was detected a few times. This CDR3 comprises 16 residues. Germline values: CDR1 LGHNA, CDR2 YSLEER. Losses at the gene ends were 7 bases for V and 6 bases for J; bases not matched to a gene: 14. The protocol was immunoSEQ multiplex PCR, while the TCRdb copy is restricted to in-frame clones and leaves out a portion. The sample lists approximately 210,000 clones, more than 85% seen once, with roughly 0.7% in the top ten. The data derive from a study of blood T cell repertoires in COVID-19. The sequenced sample consisted of peripheral blood. The clonotype was recovered from a middle-aged man with acute or convalescent COVID-19. The J gene is TRBJ2-1, the V gene TRBV4-3, with 8 positions matching TRBD2. The CDR3 is CASTIIGGEAPNEQFF. The CDR3 nucleotides read TGCGCCAGCACCATCATCGGGGGGGAGGCTCCCAATGAGCAGTTCTTC.